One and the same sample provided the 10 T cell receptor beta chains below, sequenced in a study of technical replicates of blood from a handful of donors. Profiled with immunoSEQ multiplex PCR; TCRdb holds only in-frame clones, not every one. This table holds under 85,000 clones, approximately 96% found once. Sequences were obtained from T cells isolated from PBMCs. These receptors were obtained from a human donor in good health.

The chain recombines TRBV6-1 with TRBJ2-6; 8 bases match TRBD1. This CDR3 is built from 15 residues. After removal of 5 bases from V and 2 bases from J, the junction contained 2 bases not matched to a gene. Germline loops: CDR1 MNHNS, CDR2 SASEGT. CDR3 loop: CASSSQGAGANVLTF. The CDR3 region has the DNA TGTGCCAGCAGTTCACAGGGGGCTGGGGCCAACGTCCTGACTTTC.

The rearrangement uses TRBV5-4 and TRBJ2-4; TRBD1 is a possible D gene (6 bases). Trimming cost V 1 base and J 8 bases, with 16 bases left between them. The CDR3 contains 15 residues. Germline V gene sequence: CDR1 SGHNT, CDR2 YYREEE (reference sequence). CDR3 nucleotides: TGTGCCAGCAGCTTGCGGTCGCAGGGGAAGGACATTCAGTACTTC. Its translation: CASSLRSQGKDIQYF.

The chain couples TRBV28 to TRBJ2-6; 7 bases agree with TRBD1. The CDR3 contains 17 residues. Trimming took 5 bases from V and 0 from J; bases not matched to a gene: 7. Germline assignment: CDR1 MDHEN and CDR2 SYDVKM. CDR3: CASSIGQAPSGANVLTF. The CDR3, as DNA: TGTGCCAGCAGTATAGGACAGGCCCCCTCTGGGGCCAACGTCCTGACTTTC.

The CDR3 nucleotides are TGTGCCAGCAGTTCAGTCGGGACAGGTGATGGCTACACCTTC. It codes for CASSSVGTGDGYTF. V usage is TRBV28 and J usage is TRBJ1-2; 8 nucleotides align to TRBD1. Trimming at V came to 4 bases and at J to 6 bases, leaving 7 bases not matched to a gene. The CDR3 contains 14 residues. In germline, CDR1 is MDHEN, CDR2 SYDVKM.

This chain's CDR3 is CASSPLLQGTTDTQYF. CDR3 DNA sequence: TGCGCCAGCAGCCCGTTGTTACAGGGGACCACAGATACGCAGTATTTT. The V and J genes are TRBV4-1 and TRBJ2-3; 7 nucleotides line up with TRBD1. This CDR3 is 16 amino acids long. Germline values: CDR1 MGHRA, CDR2 YSYEKL. The V gene end was trimmed by 4 bases and the J gene end by 2 bases; junction bases not matched to a gene: 9.

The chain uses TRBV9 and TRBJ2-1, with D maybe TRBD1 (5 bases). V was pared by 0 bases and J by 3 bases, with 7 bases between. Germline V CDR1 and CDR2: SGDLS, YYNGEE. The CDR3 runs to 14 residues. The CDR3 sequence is CASSVGGNYNEQFF. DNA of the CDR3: TGTGCCAGCAGCGTAGGGGGCAACTACAATGAGCAGTTCTTC.

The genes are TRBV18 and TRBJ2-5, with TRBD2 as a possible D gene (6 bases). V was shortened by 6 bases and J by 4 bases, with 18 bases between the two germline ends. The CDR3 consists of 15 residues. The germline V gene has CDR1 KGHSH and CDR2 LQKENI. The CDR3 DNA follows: TGTGCCAGCTCTTTAACGGGTCAGGAGGGAGAGACCCAGTACTTC. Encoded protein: CASSLTGQEGETQYF.

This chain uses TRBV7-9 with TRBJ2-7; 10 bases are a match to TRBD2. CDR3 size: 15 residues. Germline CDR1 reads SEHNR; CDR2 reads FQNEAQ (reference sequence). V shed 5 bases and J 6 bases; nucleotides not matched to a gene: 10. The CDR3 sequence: CASSQRLAGASEQYF. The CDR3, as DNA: TGTGCCAGCAGCCAGCGTCTAGCGGGAGCTAGCGAGCAGTACTTC.

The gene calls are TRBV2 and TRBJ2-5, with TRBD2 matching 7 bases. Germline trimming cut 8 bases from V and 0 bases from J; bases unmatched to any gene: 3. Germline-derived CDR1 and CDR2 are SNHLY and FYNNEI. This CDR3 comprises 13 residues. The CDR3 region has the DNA TGTGCCAGCCCCAGCGGGGACCAAGAGACCCAGTACTTC. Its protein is CASPSGDQETQYF. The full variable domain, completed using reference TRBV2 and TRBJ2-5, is EPEVTQTPSHQVTQMGQEVILRCVPISNHLYFYWYRQILGQKVEFLVSFYNNEISEKSEIFDDQFSVERPDGSNFTLKIRSTKLEDSAMYFCASPSGDQETQYFGPGTRLLVL.

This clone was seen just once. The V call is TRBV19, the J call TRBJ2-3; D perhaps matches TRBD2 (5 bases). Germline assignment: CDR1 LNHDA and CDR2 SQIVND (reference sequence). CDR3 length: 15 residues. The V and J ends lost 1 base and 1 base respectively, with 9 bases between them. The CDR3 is CASSIGGKGTDTQYF. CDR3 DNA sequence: TGTGCCAGTAGTATAGGAGGGAAGGGCACAGATACGCAGTATTTT.